This T cell receptor beta chain was retrieved from a study of cytomegalovirus exposure and HLA in healthy donors. The PCR ran on 60 Vbeta and 13 Jbeta primers. Sequencing was performed with immunoSEQ multiplex PCR; in TCRdb, only in-frame clones are kept and a portion is missing. The data show about 99,000 clones, around 67% seen once. This clone was recorded once. Its antigen remains unidentified. Findings of the study overall: One variant, a missense change in DCLRE1C, was linked in a later analysis to TCR beta V- and J-gene trimming. Prior analysis indicated that the majority of TCR beta V segments exhibited productivity approximately 87% or approximately 30% of the time. Approximately 160 TCR beta chains were listed as cytomegalovirus-associated.

This clonotype originated in a woman in her fifties or sixties in good health and CMV-seronegative. The specimen was PBMCs.

CDR3 DNA: TGTGCCAGTAGTACCCTACAGGGATTTCCCACAGATACGCAGTATTTT. Protein sequence: CASSTLQGFPTDTQYF. The V and J genes are TRBV19 and TRBJ2-3; a possible D gene is TRBD1 (6 bases). Trimming pared 4 bases from V and 2 bases from J, leaving 16 bases between. From germline, CDR1 is LNHDA and CDR2 SQIVND (reference sequence). This CDR3 comprises 16 residues.